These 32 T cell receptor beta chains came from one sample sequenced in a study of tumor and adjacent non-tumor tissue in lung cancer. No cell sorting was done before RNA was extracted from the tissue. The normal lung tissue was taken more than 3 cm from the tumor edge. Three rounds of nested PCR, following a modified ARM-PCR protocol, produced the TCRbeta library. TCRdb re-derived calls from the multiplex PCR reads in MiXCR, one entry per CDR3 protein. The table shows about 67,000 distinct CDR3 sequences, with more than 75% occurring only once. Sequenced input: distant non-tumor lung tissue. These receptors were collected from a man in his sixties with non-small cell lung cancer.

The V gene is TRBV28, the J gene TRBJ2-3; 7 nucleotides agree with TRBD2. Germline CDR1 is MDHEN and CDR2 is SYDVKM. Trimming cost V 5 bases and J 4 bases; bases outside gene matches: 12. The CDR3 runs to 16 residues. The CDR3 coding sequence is TGTGCCAGCAGTCCAGAACTAGCGAGAAGCGCAGATACGCAGTATTTT. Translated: CASSPELARSADTQYF.

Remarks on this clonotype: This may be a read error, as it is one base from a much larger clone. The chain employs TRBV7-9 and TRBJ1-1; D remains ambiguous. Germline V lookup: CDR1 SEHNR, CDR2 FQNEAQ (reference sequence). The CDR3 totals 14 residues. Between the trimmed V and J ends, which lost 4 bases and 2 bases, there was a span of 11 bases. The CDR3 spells CASSWCTSNTEAFF. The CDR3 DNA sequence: TGTGCCAGCAGCTGGTGTACATCTAACACTGAAGCTTTCTTT.

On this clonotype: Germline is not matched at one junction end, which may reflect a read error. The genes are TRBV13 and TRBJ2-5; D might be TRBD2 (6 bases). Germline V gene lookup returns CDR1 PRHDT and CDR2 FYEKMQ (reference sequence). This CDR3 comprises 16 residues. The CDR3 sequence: CVSSLGPAGLEETQYF. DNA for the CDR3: TGTGTCAGCAGCCTCGGACCAGCGGGTCTAGAAGAGACCCAGTACTTC.

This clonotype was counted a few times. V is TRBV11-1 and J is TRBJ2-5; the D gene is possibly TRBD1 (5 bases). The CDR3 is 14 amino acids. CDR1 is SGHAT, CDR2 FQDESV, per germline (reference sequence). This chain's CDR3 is CTNSKDTYQETQYF. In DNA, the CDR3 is TGTACCAACAGCAAGGACACGTACCAAGAGACCCAGTACTTC.

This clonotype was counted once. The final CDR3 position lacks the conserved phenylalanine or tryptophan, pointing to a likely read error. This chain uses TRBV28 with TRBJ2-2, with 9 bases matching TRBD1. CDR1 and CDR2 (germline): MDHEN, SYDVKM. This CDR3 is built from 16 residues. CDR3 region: CSSSSGTGSNTGELFC. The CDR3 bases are TGTTCCAGCAGTTCCGGGACAGGGTCGAACACCGGGGAGCTGTTTTGT.

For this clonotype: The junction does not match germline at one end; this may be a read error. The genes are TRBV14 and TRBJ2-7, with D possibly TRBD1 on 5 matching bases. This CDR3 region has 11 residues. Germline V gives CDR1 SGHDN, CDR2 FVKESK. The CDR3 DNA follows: TGTGCCAGCGGACAAGCTTACGAGCAGCACTTC. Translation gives CASGQAYEQHF.

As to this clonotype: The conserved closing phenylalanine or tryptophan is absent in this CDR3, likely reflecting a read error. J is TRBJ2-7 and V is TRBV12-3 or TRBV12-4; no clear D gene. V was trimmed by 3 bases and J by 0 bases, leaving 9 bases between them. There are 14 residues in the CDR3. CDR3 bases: TGTGCCAGCAGTTTGCCTGGGAACTCCTACGAGCAGTACTAC. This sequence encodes CASSLPGNSYEQYY.

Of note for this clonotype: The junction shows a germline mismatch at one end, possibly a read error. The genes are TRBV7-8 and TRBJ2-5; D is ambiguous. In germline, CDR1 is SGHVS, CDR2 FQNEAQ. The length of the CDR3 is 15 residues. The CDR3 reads CTSSTKAWNQETQYF. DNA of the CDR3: TGTACCAGTAGTACGAAAGCCTGGAACCAAGAGACCCAGTACTTC.

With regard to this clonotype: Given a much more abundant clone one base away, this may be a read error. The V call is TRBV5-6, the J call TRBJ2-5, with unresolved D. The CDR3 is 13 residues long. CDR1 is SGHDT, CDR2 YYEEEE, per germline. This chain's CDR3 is CAGSARIQETQYF. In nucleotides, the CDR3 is TGTGCCGGCAGCGCTCGAATTCAAGAGACCCAGTACTTC.

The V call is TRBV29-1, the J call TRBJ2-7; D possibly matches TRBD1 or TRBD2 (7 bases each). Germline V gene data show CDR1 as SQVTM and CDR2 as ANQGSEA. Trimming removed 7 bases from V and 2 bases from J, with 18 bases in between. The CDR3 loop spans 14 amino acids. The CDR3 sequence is CSGGGETGTYEQYF. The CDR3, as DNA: TGCAGCGGGGGAGGGGAGACAGGGACCTACGAGCAGTACTTC.

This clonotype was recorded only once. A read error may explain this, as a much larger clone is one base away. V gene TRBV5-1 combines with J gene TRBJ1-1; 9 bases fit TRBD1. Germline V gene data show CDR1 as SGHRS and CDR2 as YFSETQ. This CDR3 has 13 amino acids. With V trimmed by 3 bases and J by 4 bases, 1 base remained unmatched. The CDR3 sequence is CASSSGQGTEAFF. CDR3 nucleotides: TGCGCCAGCAGCTCGGGACAGGGCACTGAAGCTTTCTTT.

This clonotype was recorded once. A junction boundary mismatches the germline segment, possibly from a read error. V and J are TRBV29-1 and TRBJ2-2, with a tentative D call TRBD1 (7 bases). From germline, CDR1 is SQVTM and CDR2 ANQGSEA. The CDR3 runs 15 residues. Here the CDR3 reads CSVPRGISGTWELFF. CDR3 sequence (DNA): TGCAGCGTTCCCAGGGGGATTAGCGGCACCTGGGAGCTGTTTTTT.

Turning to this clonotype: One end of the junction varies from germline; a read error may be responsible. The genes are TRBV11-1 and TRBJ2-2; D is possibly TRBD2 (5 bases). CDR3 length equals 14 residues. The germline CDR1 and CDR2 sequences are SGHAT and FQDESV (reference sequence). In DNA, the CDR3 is TGTGCCGGCAGCTACACTAGTGGCACCCGGGAAGTGTTTTTT. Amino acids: CAGSYTSGTREVFF.

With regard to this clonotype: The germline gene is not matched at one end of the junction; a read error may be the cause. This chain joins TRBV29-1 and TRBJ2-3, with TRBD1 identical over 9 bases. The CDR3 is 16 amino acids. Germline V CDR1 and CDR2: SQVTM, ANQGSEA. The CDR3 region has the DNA TGCAGCGTCGATACAACCAGGACAGGGGTCGCAGATAGGCAGTATTTT. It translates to CSVDTTRTGVADRQYF.

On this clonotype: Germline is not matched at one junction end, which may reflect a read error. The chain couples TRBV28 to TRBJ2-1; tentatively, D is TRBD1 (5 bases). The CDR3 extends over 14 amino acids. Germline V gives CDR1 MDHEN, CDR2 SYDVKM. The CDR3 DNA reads TGTGCCTCGCAGGGAACGGCGAGCTACAATGAGCAATTCTTC. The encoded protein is CASQGTASYNEQFF.

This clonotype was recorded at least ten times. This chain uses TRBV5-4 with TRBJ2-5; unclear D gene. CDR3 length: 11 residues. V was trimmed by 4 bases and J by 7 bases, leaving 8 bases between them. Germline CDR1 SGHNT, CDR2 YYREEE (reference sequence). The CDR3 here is CASSSMGTQYF. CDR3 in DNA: TGTGCCAGCAGCAGCATGGGGACCCAGTACTTC.

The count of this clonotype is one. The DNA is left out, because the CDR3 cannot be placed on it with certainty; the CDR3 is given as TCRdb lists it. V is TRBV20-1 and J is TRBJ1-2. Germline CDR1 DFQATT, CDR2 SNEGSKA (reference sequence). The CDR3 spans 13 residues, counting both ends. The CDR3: CSARTGAFYGCTF.

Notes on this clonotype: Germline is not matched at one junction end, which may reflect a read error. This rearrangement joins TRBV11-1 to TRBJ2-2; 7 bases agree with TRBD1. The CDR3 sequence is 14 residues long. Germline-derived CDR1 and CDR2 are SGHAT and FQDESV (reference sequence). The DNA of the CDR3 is TGTGCCAGCTGCTATACTAGTTGCACAGGGGAGTTGTTTTTT. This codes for CASCYTSCTGELFF.

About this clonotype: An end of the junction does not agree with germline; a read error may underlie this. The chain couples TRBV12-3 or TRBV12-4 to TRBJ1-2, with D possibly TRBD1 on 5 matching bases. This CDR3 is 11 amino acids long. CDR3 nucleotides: TGTGCCAGCTGGGGGAGGGGAGGCTACATCTTC. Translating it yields CASWGRGGYIF.

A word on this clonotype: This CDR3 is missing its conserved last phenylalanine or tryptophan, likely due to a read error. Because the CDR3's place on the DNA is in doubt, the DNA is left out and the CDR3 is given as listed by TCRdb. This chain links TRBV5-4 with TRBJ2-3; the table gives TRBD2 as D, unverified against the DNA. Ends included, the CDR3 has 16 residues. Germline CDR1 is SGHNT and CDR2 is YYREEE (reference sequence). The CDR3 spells CVSSPIELEPGDTHYI.

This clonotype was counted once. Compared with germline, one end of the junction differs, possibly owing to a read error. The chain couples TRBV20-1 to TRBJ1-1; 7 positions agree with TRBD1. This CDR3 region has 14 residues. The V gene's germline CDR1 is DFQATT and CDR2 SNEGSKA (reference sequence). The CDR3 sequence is CSAVSRGTNTEAFF. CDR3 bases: TGCAGTGCTGTCTCCAGGGGGACGAACACCGAAGCTTTCTTT.

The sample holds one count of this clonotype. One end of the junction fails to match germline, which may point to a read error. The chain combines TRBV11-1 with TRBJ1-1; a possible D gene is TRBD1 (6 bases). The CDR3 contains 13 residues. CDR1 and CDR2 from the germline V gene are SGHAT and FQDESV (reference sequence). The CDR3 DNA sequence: TGTGTCATCAGCTTAGTGCCGGGGGCTGAAACTTTCTTT. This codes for CVISLVPGAETFF.

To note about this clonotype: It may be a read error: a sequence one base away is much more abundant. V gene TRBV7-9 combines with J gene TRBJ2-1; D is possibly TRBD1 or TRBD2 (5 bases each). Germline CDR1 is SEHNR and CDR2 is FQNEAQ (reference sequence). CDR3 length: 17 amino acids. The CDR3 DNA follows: TGTGTCAGCAGCTTAGCGTTGCAGGGATGGAACTACAATGAGCAGTTCTTC. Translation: CVSSLALQGWNYNEQFF. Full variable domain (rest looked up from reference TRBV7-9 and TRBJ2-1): DTGVSQNPRHKITKRGQNVTFRCDPISEHNRLYWYRQTLGQGPEFLTYFQNEAQLEKSRLLSDRFSAERPKGSFSTLEIQRTEQGDSAMYLCVSSLALQGWNYNEQFFGPGTRLTVL.

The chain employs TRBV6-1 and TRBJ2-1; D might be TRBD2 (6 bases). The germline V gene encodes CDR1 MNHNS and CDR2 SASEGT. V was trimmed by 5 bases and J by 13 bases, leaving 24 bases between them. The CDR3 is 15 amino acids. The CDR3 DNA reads TGTGCCAGCAGTTTAGCGGTGGGCTCCTTCAGTGAACAGTTCTTC. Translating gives CASSLAVGSFSEQFF.

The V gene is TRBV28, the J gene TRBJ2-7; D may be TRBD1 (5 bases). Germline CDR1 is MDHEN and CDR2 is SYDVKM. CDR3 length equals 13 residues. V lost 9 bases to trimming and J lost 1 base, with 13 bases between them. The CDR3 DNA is TGTGCCAGGCAAGACAGAATATCCTACGAGCAGTACTTC. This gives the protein CARQDRISYEQYF.

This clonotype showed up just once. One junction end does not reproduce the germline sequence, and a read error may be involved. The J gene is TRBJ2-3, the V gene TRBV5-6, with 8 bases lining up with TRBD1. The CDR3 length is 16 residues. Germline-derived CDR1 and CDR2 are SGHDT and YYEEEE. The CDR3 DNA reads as TGTGCCTGCAGCCAAGCAGGGGGCCTTCGCACAGATACGCAGTATTTT. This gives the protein CACSQAGGLRTDTQYF.

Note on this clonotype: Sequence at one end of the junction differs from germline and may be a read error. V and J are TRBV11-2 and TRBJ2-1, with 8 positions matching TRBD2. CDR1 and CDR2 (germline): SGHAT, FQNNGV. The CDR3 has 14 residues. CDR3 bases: TGCGCCGGCAGCTTTTCGGGGGGGGACAATGAGCAGTTCTTC. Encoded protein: CAGSFSGGDNEQFF.

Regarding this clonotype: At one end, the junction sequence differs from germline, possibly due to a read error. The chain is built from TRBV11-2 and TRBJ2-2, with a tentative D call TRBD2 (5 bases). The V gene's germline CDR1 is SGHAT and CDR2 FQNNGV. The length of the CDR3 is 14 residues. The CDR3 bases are TGTGCCAGCAGATTATATTCCGTCGCCGGGGAGTTGTTTTTT. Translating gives CASRLYSVAGELFF.

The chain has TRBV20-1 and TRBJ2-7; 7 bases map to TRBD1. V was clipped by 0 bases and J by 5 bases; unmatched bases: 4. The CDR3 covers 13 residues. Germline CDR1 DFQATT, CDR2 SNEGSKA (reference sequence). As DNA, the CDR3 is TGCAGTGCTAGAGACCTGACAGGGAACGAGCAGTACTTC. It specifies CSARDLTGNEQYF.

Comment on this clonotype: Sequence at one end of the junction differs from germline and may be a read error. CDR3 nucleotides: TGCTCCAGCAGCCAAGATTTTCGCTGGGACTCCTACAATGAGCAGTTCTTC. This gives the protein CSSSQDFRWDSYNEQFF. The V gene is TRBV4-1, the J gene TRBJ2-1, with no clear D. Per germline, CDR1 MGHRA and CDR2 YSYEKL. This CDR3 is built from 17 residues.

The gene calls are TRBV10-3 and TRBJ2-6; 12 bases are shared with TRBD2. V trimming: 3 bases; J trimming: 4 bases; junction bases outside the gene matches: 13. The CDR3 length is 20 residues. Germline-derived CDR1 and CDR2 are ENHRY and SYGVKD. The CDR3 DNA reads TGTGCCATCAGTGAACATGGGGCTAGCGGGAGGGACTGGGGGGCCAACGTCCTGACTTTC. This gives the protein CAISEHGASGRDWGANVLTF.

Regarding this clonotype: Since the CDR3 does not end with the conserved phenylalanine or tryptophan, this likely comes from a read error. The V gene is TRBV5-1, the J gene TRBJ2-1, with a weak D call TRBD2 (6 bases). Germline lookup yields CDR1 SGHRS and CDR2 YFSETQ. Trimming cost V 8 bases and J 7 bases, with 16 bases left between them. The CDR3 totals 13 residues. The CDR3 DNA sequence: TGCGCCAGTAGTTGGGGAGCGGGTAATGAGCAGTTCTAC. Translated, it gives CASSWGAGNEQFY.